A selection of T cell receptor beta chains follows, all from one sample in a study of blood T cell repertoires in COVID-19. The data were produced by immunoSEQ multiplex PCR, yet TCRdb's version contains in-frame clones alone and is incomplete. The table has 100,000 to 150,000 clones, roughly 92% seen once. The source material was peripheral blood. The receptors derive from a man in his forties or fifties with COVID-19, enrolled during active disease. Each CDR3 is given with its conserved first and last residue. A D gene is named only where the DNA matches it firmly. Size is omitted from some rows. Given values are once, few, many or a class for expanded clones.

j_call	clone_size	v_call	d_call	cdr3_nt	cdr3_aa
TRBJ2-1	-	TRBV7-9	TRBD2	TGTGCCAGCAGCTTAACTAGCGGGGGGAGCAATGAGCAGTTCTTC	CASSLTSGGSNEQFF
TRBJ1-5	once	TRBV7-9	-	TGTGCCAGCAGCTTTTCGGGGAGTGGTCAGCCCCAGCATTTT	CASSFSGSGQPQHF
TRBJ2-1	-	TRBV14	-	TGTGCCAGCAGCCAACCTCGACGGGGAAGCTCCTACAATGAGCAGTTCTTC	CASSQPRRGSSYNEQFF
TRBJ1-1	-	TRBV15	-	TGTGCCACCAGCAGCCGAGATGAATCTGAAGCTTTCTTT	CATSSRDESEAFF
TRBJ2-3	-	TRBV29-1	TRBD1	TGCAGCGGCGACTACACAGGGGGTACAGATACGCAGTATTTT	CSGDYTGGTDTQYF
TRBJ2-2	-	TRBV25-1	-	TGTGCCAGCAGTGAAACAGGGACCGGGGAGCTGTTTTTT	CASSETGTGELFF
TRBJ2-1	-	TRBV28	-	TGTGCCAATGTAGCGGCCAGACACTCCTACAATGAGCAGTTCTTC	CANVAARHSYNEQFF
TRBJ2-3	-	TRBV5-1	TRBD2	TGCGCCAGCAGCCCGGGACTAGCGGGAGGGCCCGAAGATACGCAGTATTTT	CASSPGLAGGPEDTQYF
TRBJ1-6	-	TRBV10-3	TRBD1	TGTGCCATCAGTGATAAAAGACCGGGACAGGGGGCCCAGTCCTATAATTCACCCCTCCACTTT	CAISDKRPGQGAQSYNSPLHF
TRBJ2-3	-	TRBV5-4	-	TGTGCCAGCAGCTTGTATGACAGAAGCACAGATACGCAGTATTTT	CASSLYDRSTDTQYF
TRBJ2-7	-	TRBV19	-	TGTGCCAGTAGTAGGTCAGCCGGAGACGAGCAGTACTTC	CASSRSAGDEQYF
TRBJ2-2	-	TRBV7-3	-	TGTGCCAGCAGCTTAAGCGGTACCGGGGAGCTGTTTTTT	CASSLSGTGELFF
TRBJ1-4	-	TRBV9	-	TGTGCCAGCAGCTTTACCGGGTCTAATGAAAAACTGTTTTTT	CASSFTGSNEKLFF
TRBJ2-3	-	TRBV13	TRBD2	TGTGCCAGCAGACTCTCAGGACTAGCCACAGATACGCAGTATTTT	CASRLSGLATDTQYF
TRBJ2-2	-	TRBV3-1/TRBV3-2	TRBD2	TGTGCCAGCAGCCAGGGCGGGGGGACCGGGGAGCTGTTTTTT	CASSQGGGTGELFF
TRBJ2-3	-	TRBV4-2	TRBD2	TGTGCCAGCAGCAGGCTAGCGGGGAGCACAGATACGCAGTATTTT	CASSRLAGSTDTQYF
TRBJ1-5	-	TRBV19	-	TGTGCCAGTACCAGATACGGGGGGGCGGACAATCAGCCCCAGCATTTT	CASTRYGGADNQPQHF
TRBJ2-3	once	TRBV7-2	-	TGTGCCAGTTCCCAAGGGGCTAGCACAGATACGCAGTATTTT	CASSQGASTDTQYF
TRBJ1-4	-	TRBV7-2	TRBD1	TGTGCCAGCAGCCCCGGACAGGGCGGGCCTGAAAAACTGTTTTTT	CASSPGQGGPEKLFF
TRBJ2-2	-	TRBV12-5	TRBD2	TGTGCTAGTGGCCTTGGGGCTAGCGGGATGAACACCGGGGAGCTGTTTTTT	CASGLGASGMNTGELFF
TRBJ1-1	-	TRBV14	-	TGTGCCAGCAGCCAAGGCGGACGGGGTGGGAACACTGAAGCTTTCTTT	CASSQGGRGGNTEAFF
TRBJ2-7	once	TRBV15	TRBD2	TGTGCCACCAGCAGAGATCAAACTAGCGGATGGTACGAGCAGTACTTC	CATSRDQTSGWYEQYF
TRBJ2-1	-	TRBV7-9	-	TGTGCCAGCAGCTTAGTCGTTACGGGGGTGGGTGAGCAGTTCTTC	CASSLVVTGVGEQFF
TRBJ1-2	-	TRBV5-6	-	TGTGCCAGCAGCTTGGAGGGGCGCGACTATGGCTACACCTTC	CASSLEGRDYGYTF
TRBJ2-1	-	TRBV5-1	-	TGCGCCAGCAGCCCCCTGCCGGGACTGGGGAACAGTGAGCAGTTCTTC	CASSPLPGLGNSEQFF
TRBJ1-2	once	TRBV15	-	TGTGCCACCAGCAGAGAGGGGGCCCCCTATGGCTACACCTTC	CATSREGAPYGYTF
TRBJ1-2	-	TRBV7-2	TRBD1	TGTGCCAGCAGACCCGGACAGGGCCAGCGGGGCTACACCTTC	CASRPGQGQRGYTF
TRBJ1-2	-	TRBV12-3/TRBV12-4	-	TGTGCCAGCAGTTTAAACACAGGATATGGCTACACCTTC	CASSLNTGYGYTF
TRBJ1-6	few	TRBV6-6	-	TGTGCCAGCAGCAACGTAGGGGGTTCACCCCTCCACTTT	CASSNVGGSPLHF
TRBJ1-4	-	TRBV3-1/TRBV3-2	-	TGTGCCAGCAGCTCTGCGGGCGCATTCAATGAAAAACTGTTTTTT	CASSSAGAFNEKLFF
TRBJ2-5	-	TRBV10-3	-	TGTGCCATCAGTGAGTCAGGTCTAGGTCGCGAGACCCAGTACTTC	CAISESGLGRETQYF
TRBJ2-1	-	TRBV14	-	TGTGCCAGCAGCTGCCGGGACTGGAGGGATGAGCAGTTCTTC	CASSCRDWRDEQFF
TRBJ2-1	-	TRBV28	TRBD2	TGTGCCAGCAGTTCCCCGGCTAGCGGAGACGGAGAGCAGTTCTTC	CASSSPASGDGEQFF